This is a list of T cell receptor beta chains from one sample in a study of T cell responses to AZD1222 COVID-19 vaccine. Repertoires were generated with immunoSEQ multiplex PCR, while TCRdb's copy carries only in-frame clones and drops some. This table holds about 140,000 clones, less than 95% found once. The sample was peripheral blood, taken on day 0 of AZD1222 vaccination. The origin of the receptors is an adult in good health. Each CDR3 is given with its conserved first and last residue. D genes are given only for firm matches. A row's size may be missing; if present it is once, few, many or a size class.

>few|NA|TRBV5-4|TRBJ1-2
CASSLGRFYGYTF
TGTGCCAGCAGTCTGGGACGGTTCTATGGCTACACCTTC
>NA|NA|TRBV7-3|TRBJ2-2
CASSLGLNTGELFF
TGTGCCAGCAGCTTAGGCTTGAACACCGGGGAGCTGTTTTTT
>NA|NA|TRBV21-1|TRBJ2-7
CASRNGDIRREQYF
TGTGCCAGCAGGAACGGCGACATAAGGAGGGAGCAGTACTTC
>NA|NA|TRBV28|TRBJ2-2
CASRGRWNTGELFF
TGTGCCAGCAGAGGTAGATGGAACACCGGGGAGCTGTTTTTT
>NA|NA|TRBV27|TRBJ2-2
CASRHGGGNTGELFF
TGTGCCAGCAGACACGGTGGGGGGAACACCGGGGAGCTGTTTTTT
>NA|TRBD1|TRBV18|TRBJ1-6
CASSPGGRNSPLHF
TGTGCCAGCTCCCCAGGGGGCAGAAATTCACCCCTCCACTTT
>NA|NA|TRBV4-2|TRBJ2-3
CASSQRGEGDTQYF
TGTGCCAGCAGCCAGAGGGGGGAGGGAGATACGCAGTATTTT
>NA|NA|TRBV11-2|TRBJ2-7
CASGISHYEQYF
TGTGCCAGCGGGATCAGTCACTACGAGCAGTACTTC
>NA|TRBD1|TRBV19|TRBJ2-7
CASSIPGQVYEQYF
TGTGCCAGTAGTATACCGGGACAGGTCTACGAGCAGTACTTC
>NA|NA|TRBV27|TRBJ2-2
CASCPTANTGELFF
TGTGCCAGCTGCCCCACAGCGAACACCGGGGAGCTGTTTTTT
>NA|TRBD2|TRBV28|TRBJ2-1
CASRSAGEGLGQFF
TGTGCCAGCCGATCAGCGGGAGAAGGGTTGGGGCAGTTCTTC
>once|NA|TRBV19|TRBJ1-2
CASRILLTPSNYGYTF
TGTGCCAGTAGGATTCTCCTTACCCCTTCTAACTATGGCTACACCTTC
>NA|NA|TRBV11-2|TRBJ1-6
CASSLTGRDSPLHF
TGTGCCAGCAGCCTTACTGGCAGGGATTCACCCCTCCACTTT
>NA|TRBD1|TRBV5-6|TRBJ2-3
CASSSQGASASFTDTQYF
TGTGCCAGCAGCTCCCAGGGGGCTTCAGCCAGTTTCACAGATACGCAGTATTTT
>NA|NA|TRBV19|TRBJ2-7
CASSTAAGVAGAPTYEQYF
TGTGCCAGTAGTACCGCCGCCGGGGTCGCGGGGGCGCCGACCTACGAGCAGTACTTC
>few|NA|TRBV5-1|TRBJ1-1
CASSLDRGRAFF
TGCGCCAGCAGCTTGGACCGAGGAAGAGCTTTCTTT
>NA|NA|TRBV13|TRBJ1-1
CASSFLLNTEAFF
TGTGCCAGCTCCTTCCTCTTGAACACTGAAGCTTTCTTT
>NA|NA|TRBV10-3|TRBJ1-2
CAISEDTDSGGYTF
TGTGCCATCAGTGAAGACACGGACTCCGGCGGCTACACCTTC
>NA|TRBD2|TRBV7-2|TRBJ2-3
CASKREMADTQYF
TGTGCCAGCAAGCGGGAGATGGCAGATACGCAGTATTTT
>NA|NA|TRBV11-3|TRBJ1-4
CASSPGPFGTATNEKLFF
TGTGCCAGCAGCCCCGGCCCCTTCGGGACTGCAACTAATGAAAAACTGTTTTTT
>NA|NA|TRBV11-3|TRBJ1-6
CASSPRWPNSPLHF
TGTGCCAGCAGCCCCAGGTGGCCTAATTCACCCCTCCACTTT
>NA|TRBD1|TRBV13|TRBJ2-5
CASSSTLGQGGETQYF
TGTGCCAGCAGCTCCACATTGGGACAGGGGGGGGAGACCCAGTACTTC
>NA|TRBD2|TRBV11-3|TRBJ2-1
CASSFYTSGGNEQFF
TGTGCCAGCAGCTTTTACACTAGCGGGGGAAATGAGCAGTTCTTC
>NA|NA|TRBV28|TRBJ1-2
CASSLKQPPWSYTF
TGTGCCAGCAGTTTAAAGCAGCCACCATGGAGCTACACCTTC
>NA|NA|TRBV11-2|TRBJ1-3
CASSIRNTIYF
TGTGCCAGCAGTATCAGAAACACCATATATTTT
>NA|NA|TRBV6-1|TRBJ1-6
CASSEGTASYNSPLHF
TGTGCCAGCAGTGAAGGGACCGCCTCCTATAATTCACCCCTCCACTTT
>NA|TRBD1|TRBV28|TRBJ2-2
CASSSLQGVYTGELFF
TGTGCCAGCAGTAGTTTACAGGGGGTGTACACCGGGGAGCTGTTTTTT
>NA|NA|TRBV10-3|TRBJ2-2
CAISPGHSLTGELFF
TGTGCCATCAGTCCGGGACACTCGCTCACCGGGGAGCTGTTTTTT
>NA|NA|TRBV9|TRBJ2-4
CASTLYGEPGNIQYF
TGTGCCAGCACACTATACGGGGAGCCGGGAAACATTCAGTACTTC
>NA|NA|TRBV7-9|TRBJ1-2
CASSTEAMGNYGYTF
TGTGCCAGCAGCACCGAAGCTATGGGTAACTATGGCTACACCTTC
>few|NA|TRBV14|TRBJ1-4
CASSQGLGSLGEKLFF
TGTGCCAGCAGCCAAGGTCTGGGGTCCCTGGGCGAAAAACTGTTTTTT
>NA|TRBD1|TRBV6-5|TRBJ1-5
CATKQGAGSNQPQHF
TGTGCCACTAAACAGGGGGCGGGTAGCAATCAGCCCCAGCATTTT
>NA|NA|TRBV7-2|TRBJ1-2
CASKHSLLDYGYTF
TGTGCCAGCAAGCACAGCCTACTAGACTATGGCTACACCTTC
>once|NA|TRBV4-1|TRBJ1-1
CASSLSIGRNTEAFF
TGCGCCAGCAGCCTCTCAATAGGCAGGAACACTGAAGCTTTCTTT
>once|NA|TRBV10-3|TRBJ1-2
CAIPNSDRSHSYGYTF
TGTGCCATCCCTAATTCAGACAGGAGTCACTCATATGGCTACACCTTC
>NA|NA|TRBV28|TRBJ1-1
CASSLGRGDTEAFF
TGTGCCAGCAGTTTGGGGAGGGGAGACACTGAAGCTTTCTTT